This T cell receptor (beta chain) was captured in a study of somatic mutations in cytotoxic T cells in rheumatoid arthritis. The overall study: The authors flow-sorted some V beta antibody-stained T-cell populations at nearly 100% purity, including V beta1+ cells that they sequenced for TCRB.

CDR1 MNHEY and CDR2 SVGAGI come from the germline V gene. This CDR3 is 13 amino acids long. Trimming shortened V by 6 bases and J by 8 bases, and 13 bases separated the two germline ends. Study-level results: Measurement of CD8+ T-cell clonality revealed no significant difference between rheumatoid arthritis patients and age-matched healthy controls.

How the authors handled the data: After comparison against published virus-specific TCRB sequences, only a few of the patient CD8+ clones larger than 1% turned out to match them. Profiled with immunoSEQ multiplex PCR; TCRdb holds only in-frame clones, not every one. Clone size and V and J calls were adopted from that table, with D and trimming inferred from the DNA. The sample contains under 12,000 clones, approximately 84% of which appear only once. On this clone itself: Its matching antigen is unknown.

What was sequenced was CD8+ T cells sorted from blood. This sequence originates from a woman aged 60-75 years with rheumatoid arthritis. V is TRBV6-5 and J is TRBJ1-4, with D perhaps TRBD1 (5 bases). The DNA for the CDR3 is TGTGCCAGCAGCTCCCCGGGGGGGGAAAAACTGTTTTTT. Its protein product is CASSSPGGEKLFF.